The T cell receptor (beta chain) described here comes from a study of T cell responses to AZD1222 COVID-19 vaccine. General observations from the study: Females made up more of the donors, who were largely white British, and clonal diversity may have come out too low.

Germline CDR1 and CDR2: SGHTA and FQGNSA. Trimming took 5 bases from V and 7 from J, leaving 14 bases between them. CDR3 length: 14 amino acids. A note on this clone: The antigen is unknown.

Profiled with immunoSEQ multiplex PCR; TCRdb holds only in-frame clones, not every one. Altogether 150,000 or so clones are present, about 88% being singletons, with the ten largest covering roughly 2.9%. This clonotype was obtained from an adult in good health. J is TRBJ2-2 and V is TRBV7-2; D is ambiguous. Sequencing was performed on peripheral blood, taken on day 0 of AZD1222 vaccination. CDR3 residues: CASSKSQRNGELFF. For the CDR3, the DNA is TGTGCCAGCAGCAAATCCCAAAGGAACGGGGAGCTGTTTTTT.